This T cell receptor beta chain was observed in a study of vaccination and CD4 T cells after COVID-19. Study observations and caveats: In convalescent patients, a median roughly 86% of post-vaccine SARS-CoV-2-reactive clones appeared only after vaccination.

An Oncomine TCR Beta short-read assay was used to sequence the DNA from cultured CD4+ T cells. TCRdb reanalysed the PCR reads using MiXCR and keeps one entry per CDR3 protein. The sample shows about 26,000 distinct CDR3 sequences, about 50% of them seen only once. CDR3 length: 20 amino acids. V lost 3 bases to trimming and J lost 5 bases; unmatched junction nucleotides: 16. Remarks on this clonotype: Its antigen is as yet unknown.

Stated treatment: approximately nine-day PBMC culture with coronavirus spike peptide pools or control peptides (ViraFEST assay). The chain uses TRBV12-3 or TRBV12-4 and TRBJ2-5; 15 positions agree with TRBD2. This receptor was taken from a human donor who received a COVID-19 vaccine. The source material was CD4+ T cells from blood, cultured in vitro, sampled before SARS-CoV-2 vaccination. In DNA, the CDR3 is TGTGCCAGCAGTTTGGACCCGTTTTGGACTAGCGGGGGGGCCGCGGAGACCCAGTACTTC. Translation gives CASSLDPFWTSGGAAETQYF.